This T cell receptor (beta chain) derives from a study of T cell responses to AZD1222 COVID-19 vaccine. TCRdb keeps only in-frame clones here, not all; method: immunoSEQ multiplex PCR. The repertoire holds about 78,000 clones, with 90% as singletons. Trimming cost V 6 bases and J 3 bases, with 24 bases left between them. The germline gives CDR1 LNHDA, CDR2 SQIVND (reference sequence). The CDR3 totals 17 residues. The sample consisted of peripheral blood, taken 28 days after the second AZD1222 dose. The sequence was collected from an adult who received the AZD1222 COVID-19 vaccine. The genes are TRBV19 and TRBJ2-7; D is perhaps TRBD2 (6 bases). The CDR3 nucleotides are TGTGCCAGTAGGAGTGCCGGGTCCTTCGCGGGGAGCTACGAGCAGTACTTC. Translation gives CASRSAGSFAGSYEQYF. The full variable domain, its missing parts supplied by reference TRBV19 and TRBJ2-7, is DGGITQSPKYLFRKEGQNVTLSCEQNLNHDAMYWYRQDPGQGLRLIYYSQIVNDFQKGDIAEGYSVSREKKESFPLTVTSAQKNPTAFYLCASRSAGSFAGSYEQYFGPGTRLTVT.